The 9 T cell receptor beta chains below were found in one sample sequenced in a study of PD-1 blockade in mismatch repair-deficient tumors. Sequenced by immunoSEQ multiplex PCR; TCRdb stores in-frame clones only, minus some. The profile covers about 84,000 clones, with 81% appearing a single time and around 2.6% taken by the ten largest. The sample consisted of peripheral blood, taken 12 weeks after starting pembrolizumab. The source is an adult with mismatch repair-deficient cancer.

The chain couples TRBV6-6 to TRBJ2-3; D not certain. Per germline, CDR1 MNHNY and CDR2 SVGAGI (reference sequence). V lost 7 bases to trimming and J lost 4 bases, with 12 bases between them. The CDR3 has 13 amino acids. This CDR3 reads CASTLDLADTQYF. Here the CDR3 DNA reads TGTGCCAGCACTCTAGACTTGGCAGATACGCAGTATTTT.

This clone was seen more than once but under ten times. The rearrangement links TRBV30 to TRBJ2-7, with TRBD2 matching 11 bases. Germline lookup yields CDR1 GTSNPN and CDR2 SVGIG (reference sequence). The CDR3 totals 14 residues. Trimming removed 4 bases from V and 4 bases from J; junction bases left unmatched: 6. The CDR3 nucleotides read TGTGCCTGGACCCCGACTAGCGGGAAGTACGAGCAGTACTTC. It specifies CAWTPTSGKYEQYF.

This clone was picked up one time. The chain links TRBV12-1 to TRBJ2-1; TRBD2, the D gene given by the table, was not confirmed from the DNA. TRBV12-1 is termed a pseudogene. The CDR3 runs to 11 residues. The CDR3 DNA reads TGTGCCAGCAGCTTCTCCGGGACTCGGTTCTTC. Translation: CASSFSGTRFF.

A few counts support this clone. This chain uses TRBV25-1 with TRBJ2-7, with 11 positions matching TRBD2. Trimming removed 5 bases from V and 7 bases from J; junction bases left unmatched: 4. The germline V gene has CDR1 MGHDK and CDR2 SYGVNS. The CDR3 contains 13 residues. The CDR3 DNA sequence: TGTGCCAGCAGTCTAGCGGGAGGAGGGGAGCAGTACTTC. Amino acid sequence: CASSLAGGGEQYF.

V and J are TRBV13 and TRBJ2-6; D uncertain. The CDR3 has 15 amino acids. Trimming stripped 5 bases from V and 1 base from J, with 9 bases between. The germline CDR1 and CDR2 sequences are PRHDT and FYEKMQ (reference sequence). CDR3 DNA: TGTGCCAGCAGCCACTCAGGTTCTGGGGCCAACGTCCTGACTTTC. The encoded protein is CASSHSGSGANVLTF.

The rearrangement uses TRBV19 and TRBJ1-2; 9 positions agree with TRBD1. Per germline, CDR1 LNHDA and CDR2 SQIVND (reference sequence). The CDR3 length is 15 residues. Trimming removed 6 bases from V and 4 bases from J; junction bases left unmatched: 9. CDR3 region: CASRGTGKGSYGYTF. Here the CDR3 DNA reads TGTGCCAGTAGGGGGACAGGGAAGGGTAGCTATGGCTACACCTTC. The full variable domain, its missing parts supplied by reference TRBV19 and TRBJ1-2, is DGGITQSPKYLFRKEGQNVTLSCEQNLNHDAMYWYRQDPGQGLRLIYYSQIVNDFQKGDIAEGYSVSREKKESFPLTVTSAQKNPTAFYLCASRGTGKGSYGYTFGSGTRLTVV.

This sequence joins TRBV9 and TRBJ2-2, with TRBD2 matching over 7 bases. This CDR3 has 16 amino acids. Germline lookup yields CDR1 SGDLS and CDR2 YYNGEE. Germline trimming cut 0 bases from V and 5 bases from J; bases unmatched to any gene: 7. CDR3 nucleotide sequence: TGTGCCAGCAGCGTAGATGGGGGAGGGCCTACCGGGGAGCTGTTTTTT. Its protein product is CASSVDGGGPTGELFF. Filled out from reference TRBV9 and TRBJ2-2, the complete variable domain reads DSGVTQTPKHLITATGQRVTLRCSPRSGDLSVYWYQQSLDQGLQFLIQYYNGEERAKGNILERFSAQQFPDLHSELNLSSLELGDSALYFCASSVDGGGPTGELFFGEGSRLTVL.

The chain links TRBV6-1 to TRBJ2-7, with 7 bases lining up with TRBD1. V was pared by 3 bases and J by 2 bases, with 13 bases of the junction left unmatched. This CDR3 contains 17 residues. The germline gives CDR1 MNHNS, CDR2 SASEGT. CDR3 DNA: TGTGCCAGCAGTGATTTGGTAAGAGGGACAGACCCCTACGAGCAGTACTTC. Residues: CASSDLVRGTDPYEQYF.

The chain couples TRBV5-1 to TRBJ1-1; D is ambiguous. Looked up from germline, CDR1 is SGHRS and CDR2 is YFSETQ. The CDR3 sequence is 13 residues long. Trimming stripped 5 bases from V and 2 bases from J, with 10 bases between. The CDR3 reads CASSTDGNTEAFF. CDR3 sequence (DNA): TGCGCCAGCAGTACGGACGGAAACACTGAAGCTTTCTTT.